This TCR beta chain was sequenced during a study of blood T cell repertoires in COVID-19. In the study overall: PBMCs, B-cell-depleted T cells, or T cells provided the cDNA or gDNA that made up the material.

In germline, CDR1 is SNHLY, CDR2 FYNNEI. CDR3 length equals 13 residues. V dropped 5 bases and J dropped 2; count of bases not matched to a gene: 1. Only one count was recorded for this clone. This CDR3 is also generated by other DNA sequences in the sample. Sequencing used immunoSEQ multiplex PCR; TCRdb keeps in-frame clones, though not all of them. This table holds 200,000 to 250,000 clones, roughly 86% found once. The sequence derives from a woman in her forties or fifties with active or convalescent COVID-19. The sample comprised peripheral blood. The rearrangement joins TRBV2 to TRBJ2-5, with 8 bases fitting TRBD1. CDR3 protein: CASSRQGQETQYF. DNA for the CDR3: TGTGCCAGCAGTAGACAGGGGCAAGAGACCCAGTACTTC.